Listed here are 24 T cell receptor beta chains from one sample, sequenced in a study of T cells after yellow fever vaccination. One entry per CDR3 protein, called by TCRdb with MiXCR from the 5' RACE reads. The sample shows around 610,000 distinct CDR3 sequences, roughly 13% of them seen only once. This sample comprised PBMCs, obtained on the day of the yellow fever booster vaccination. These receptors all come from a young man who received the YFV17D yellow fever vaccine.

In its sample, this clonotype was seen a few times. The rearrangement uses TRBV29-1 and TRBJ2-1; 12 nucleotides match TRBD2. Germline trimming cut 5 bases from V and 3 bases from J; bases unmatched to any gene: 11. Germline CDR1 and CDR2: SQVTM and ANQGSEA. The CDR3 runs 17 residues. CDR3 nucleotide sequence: TGCAGCGTTTACCGGACTAGCGGGAATCGTTACTACAATGAGCAGTTCTTC. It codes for CSVYRTSGNRYYNEQFF.

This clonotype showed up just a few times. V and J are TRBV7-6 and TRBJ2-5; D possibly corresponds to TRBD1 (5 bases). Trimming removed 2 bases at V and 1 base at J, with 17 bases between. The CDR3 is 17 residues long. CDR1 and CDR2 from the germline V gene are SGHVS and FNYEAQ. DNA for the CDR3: TGTGCCAGCAGCTTATTACAGGCTGTCTTCGGCCAAGAGACCCAGTACTTC. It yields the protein CASSLLQAVFGQETQYF.

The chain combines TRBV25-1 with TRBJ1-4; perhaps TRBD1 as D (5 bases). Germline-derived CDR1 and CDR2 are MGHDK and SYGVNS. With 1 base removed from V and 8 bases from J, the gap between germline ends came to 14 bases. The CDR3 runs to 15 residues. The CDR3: CASSESRLGQEKLFF. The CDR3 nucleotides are TGTGCCAGCAGTGAATCCCGGCTGGGGCAGGAAAAACTGTTTTTT.

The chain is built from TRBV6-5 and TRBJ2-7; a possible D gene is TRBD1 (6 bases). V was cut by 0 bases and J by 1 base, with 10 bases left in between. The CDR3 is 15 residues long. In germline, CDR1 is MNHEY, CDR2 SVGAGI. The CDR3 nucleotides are TGTGCCAGCAGTTACTCCCTTGGACAGTCCTACGAGCAGTACTTC. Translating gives CASSYSLGQSYEQYF.

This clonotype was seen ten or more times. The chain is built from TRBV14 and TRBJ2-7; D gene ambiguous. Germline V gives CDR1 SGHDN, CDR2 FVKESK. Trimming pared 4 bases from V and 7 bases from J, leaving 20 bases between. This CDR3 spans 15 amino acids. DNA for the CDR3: TGTGCCAGCAGCCGTACGTCTACAGTTCTACGTGAGCAGTACTTC. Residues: CASSRTSTVLREQYF.

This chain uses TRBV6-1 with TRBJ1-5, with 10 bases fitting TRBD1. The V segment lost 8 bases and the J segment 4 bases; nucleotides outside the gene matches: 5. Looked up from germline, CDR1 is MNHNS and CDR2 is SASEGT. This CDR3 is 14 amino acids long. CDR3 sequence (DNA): TGTGCCAGCCTCCGGGACAGGGGTAATCAGCCCCAGCATTTT. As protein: CASLRDRGNQPQHF.

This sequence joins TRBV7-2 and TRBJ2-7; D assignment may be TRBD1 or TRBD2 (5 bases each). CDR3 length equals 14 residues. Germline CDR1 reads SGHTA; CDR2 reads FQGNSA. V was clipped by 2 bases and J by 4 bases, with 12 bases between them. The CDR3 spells CASSLRLEGYEQYF. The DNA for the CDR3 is TGTGCCAGCAGCTTACGGTTAGAGGGGTACGAGCAGTACTTC.

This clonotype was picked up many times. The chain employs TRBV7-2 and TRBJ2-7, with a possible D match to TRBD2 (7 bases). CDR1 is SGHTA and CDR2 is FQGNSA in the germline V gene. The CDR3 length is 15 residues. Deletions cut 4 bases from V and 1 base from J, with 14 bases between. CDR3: CASSWEGGGSYEQYF. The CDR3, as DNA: TGTGCCAGCAGCTGGGAGGGGGGCGGATCCTACGAGCAGTACTTC.

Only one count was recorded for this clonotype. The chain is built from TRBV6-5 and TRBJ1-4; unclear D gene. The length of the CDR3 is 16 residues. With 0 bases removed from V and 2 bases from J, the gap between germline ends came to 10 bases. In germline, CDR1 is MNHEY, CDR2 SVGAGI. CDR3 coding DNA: TGTGCCAGCAGTTACTCCCGGGGAGCGACTAATGAAAAACTGTTTTTT. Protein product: CASSYSRGATNEKLFF.

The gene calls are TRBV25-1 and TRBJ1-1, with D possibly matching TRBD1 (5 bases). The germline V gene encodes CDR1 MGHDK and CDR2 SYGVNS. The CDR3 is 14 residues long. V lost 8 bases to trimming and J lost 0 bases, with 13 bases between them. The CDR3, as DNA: TGTGCCAGCCAATGGGGGACCGTGAACACTGAAGCTTTCTTT. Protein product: CASQWGTVNTEAFF.

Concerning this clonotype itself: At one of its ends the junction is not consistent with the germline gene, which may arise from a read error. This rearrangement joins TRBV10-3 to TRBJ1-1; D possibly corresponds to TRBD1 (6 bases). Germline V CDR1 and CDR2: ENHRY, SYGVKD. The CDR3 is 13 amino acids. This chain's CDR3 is CAISEGGNAEAFF. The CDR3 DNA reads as TGTGCCATCAGTGAAGGGGGGAACGCTGAAGCTTTCTTT.

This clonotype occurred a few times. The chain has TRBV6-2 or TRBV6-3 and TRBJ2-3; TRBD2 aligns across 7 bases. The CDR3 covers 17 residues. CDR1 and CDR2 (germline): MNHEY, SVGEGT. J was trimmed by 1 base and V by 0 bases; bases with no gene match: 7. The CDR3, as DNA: TGTGCCAGCAGTTACTCGACTGCCACTAGCGGCACAGATACGCAGTATTTT. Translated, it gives CASSYSTATSGTDTQYF.

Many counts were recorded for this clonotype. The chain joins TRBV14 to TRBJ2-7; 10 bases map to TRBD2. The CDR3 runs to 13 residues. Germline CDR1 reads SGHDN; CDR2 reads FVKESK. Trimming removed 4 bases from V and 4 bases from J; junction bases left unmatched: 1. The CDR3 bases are TGTGCCAGCAGCCCAGCGGGAGGGTACGAGCAGTACTTC. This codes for CASSPAGGYEQYF. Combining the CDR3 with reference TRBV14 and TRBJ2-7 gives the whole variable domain EAGVTQFPSHSVIEKGQTVTLRCDPISGHDNLYWYRRVMGKEIKFLLHFVKESKQDESGMPNNRFLAERTGGTYSTLKVQPAELEDSGVYFCASSPAGGYEQYFGPGTRLTVT.

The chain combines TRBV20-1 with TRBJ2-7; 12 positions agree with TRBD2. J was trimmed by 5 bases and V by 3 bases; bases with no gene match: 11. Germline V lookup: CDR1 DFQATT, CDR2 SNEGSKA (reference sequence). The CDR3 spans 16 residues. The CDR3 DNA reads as TGCAGTGCTAGTGTTCTAGCGGGAGGGCCGGCCCACGAGCAGTACTTC. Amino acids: CSASVLAGGPAHEQYF.

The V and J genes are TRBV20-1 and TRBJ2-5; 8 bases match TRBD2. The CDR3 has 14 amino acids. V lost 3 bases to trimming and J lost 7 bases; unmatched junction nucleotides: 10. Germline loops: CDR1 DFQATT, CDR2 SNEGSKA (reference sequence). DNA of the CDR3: TGCAGTGCTAGGAGCGGGAGAGGGTTGGGGACCCAGTACTTC. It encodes CSARSGRGLGTQYF.

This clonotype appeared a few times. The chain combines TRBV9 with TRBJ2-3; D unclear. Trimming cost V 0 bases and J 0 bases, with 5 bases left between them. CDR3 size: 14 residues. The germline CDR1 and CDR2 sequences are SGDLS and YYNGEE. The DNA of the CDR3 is TGTGCCAGCAGCGTAGGTCCTAGCACAGATACGCAGTATTTT. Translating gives CASSVGPSTDTQYF.

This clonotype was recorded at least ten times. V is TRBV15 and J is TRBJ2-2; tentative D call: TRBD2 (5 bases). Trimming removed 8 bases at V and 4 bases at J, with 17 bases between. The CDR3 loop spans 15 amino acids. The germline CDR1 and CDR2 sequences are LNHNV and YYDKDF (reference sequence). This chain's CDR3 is CATFGRRSGTGELFF. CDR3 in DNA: TGTGCCACCTTTGGCCGGAGGTCGGGCACCGGGGAGCTGTTTTTT.

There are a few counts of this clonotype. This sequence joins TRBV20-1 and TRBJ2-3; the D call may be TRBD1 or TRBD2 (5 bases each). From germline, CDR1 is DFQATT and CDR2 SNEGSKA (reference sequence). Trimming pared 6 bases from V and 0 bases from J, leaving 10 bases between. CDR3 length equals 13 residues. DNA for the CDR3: TGCAGTGCAGCTAGGGACAGCACAGATACGCAGTATTTT. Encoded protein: CSAARDSTDTQYF.

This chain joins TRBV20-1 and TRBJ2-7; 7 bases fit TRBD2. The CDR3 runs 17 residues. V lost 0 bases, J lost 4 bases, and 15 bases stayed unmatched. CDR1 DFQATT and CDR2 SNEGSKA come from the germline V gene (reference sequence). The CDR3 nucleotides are TGCAGTGCTAGAGAATCTAGCGGAAAGTTCCTTGGTTACGAGCAGTACTTC. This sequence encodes CSARESSGKFLGYEQYF.

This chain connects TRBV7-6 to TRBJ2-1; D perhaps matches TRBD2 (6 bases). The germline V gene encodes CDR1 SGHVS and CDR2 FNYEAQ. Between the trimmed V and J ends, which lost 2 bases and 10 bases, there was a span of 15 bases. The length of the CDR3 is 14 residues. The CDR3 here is CASSLISGEREQFF. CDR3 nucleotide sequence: TGTGCCAGCAGCTTAATATCGGGAGAACGGGAGCAGTTCTTC.

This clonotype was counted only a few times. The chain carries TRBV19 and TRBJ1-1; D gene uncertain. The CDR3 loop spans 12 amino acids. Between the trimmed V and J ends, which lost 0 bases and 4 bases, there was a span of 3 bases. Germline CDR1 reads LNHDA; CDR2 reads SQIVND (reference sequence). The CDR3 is CASSIDVTEAFF. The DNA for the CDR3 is TGTGCCAGTAGTATAGATGTCACTGAAGCTTTCTTT.

This chain's CDR3 is CASSPWTGQGDTQYF. The CDR3 DNA follows: TGTGCCAGCAGCCCTTGGACAGGGCAAGGAGATACGCAGTATTTT. V usage is TRBV3-1 and J usage is TRBJ2-3, with 8 bases lining up with TRBD1. Germline trimming cut 4 bases from V and 5 bases from J; bases unmatched to any gene: 8. Germline CDR1 reads LGHDT; CDR2 reads YNNKEL (reference sequence). The CDR3 contains 15 residues.

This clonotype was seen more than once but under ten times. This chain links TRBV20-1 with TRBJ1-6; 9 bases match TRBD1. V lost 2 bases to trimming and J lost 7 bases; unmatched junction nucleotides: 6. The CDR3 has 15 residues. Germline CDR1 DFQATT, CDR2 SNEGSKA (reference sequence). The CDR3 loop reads CSARPGTGLNSPLHF. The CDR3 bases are TGCAGTGCTAGACCCGGGACAGGGCTGAATTCACCCCTCCACTTT.

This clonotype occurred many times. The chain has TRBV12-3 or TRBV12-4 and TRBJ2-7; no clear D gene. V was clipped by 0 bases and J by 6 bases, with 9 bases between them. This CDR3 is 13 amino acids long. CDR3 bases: TGTGCCAGCAGTTTAGCGACGGGTAGCGAGCAGTACTTC. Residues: CASSLATGSEQYF.